This passage covers 26 T cell receptor beta chains from one sample sequenced in a study of cytomegalovirus exposure and HLA in healthy donors. Vbeta (60) and Jbeta (13) primers were used in the PCR. Produced via immunoSEQ multiplex PCR; TCRdb's table is partial and in-frame only. The data show 150,000 to 200,000 clones, over 60% seen once. The sequencing sample was made of PBMCs. Every receptor here comes from a young man in good health and CMV-seronegative.

The genes are TRBV30 and TRBJ1-2; 9 bases align to TRBD1. Germline CDR1 GTSNPN, CDR2 SVGIG (reference sequence). The CDR3 runs 14 residues. The V and J ends lost 5 bases and 1 base, in that order; junction bases with no gene match: 5. CDR3 nucleotide sequence: TGTGCCTGGTTCCGGGACAGGGTTAACTATGGCTACACCTTC. Its translation is CAWFRDRVNYGYTF.

The chain uses TRBV5-8 and TRBJ2-7, with D unclear. Trimming removed 1 base from V and 4 bases from J, with 3 bases in between. Per germline, CDR1 SGHTS and CDR2 YDEGEE. CDR3 length: 11 amino acids. The CDR3 region has the DNA TGTGCCAGCAGCTTGCGGTACGAGCAGTACTTC. Amino acid sequence: CASSLRYEQYF.

The genes are TRBV6-4 and TRBJ2-2; D may be TRBD1 (5 bases). Trimming shortened V by 5 bases and J by 4 bases, and 11 bases separated the two germline ends. Germline-derived CDR1 and CDR2 are MRHNA and SNTAGT. This CDR3 is 14 amino acids long. CDR3 sequence (DNA): TGTGCCAGCAGTCGCAGGGTGCGCACCGGGGAGCTGTTTTTT. Translating gives CASSRRVRTGELFF.

CDR3 nucleotide sequence: TGTGCCAGCAGTTACTCGACTAGCGGAGACGAGCAGTACTTC. It specifies CASSYSTSGDEQYF. The gene calls are TRBV6-6 and TRBJ2-7, with 9 bases identical to TRBD2. The germline V gene has CDR1 MNHNY and CDR2 SVGAGI (reference sequence). With 0 bases clipped from V and 5 bases from J, the junction kept 2 bases outside the gene matches. This CDR3 contains 14 residues.

The gene calls are TRBV30 and TRBJ2-6; possible D gene TRBD2, 5 bases. The V end lost 5 bases, the J end lost 0 bases, and 17 bases lay between the germline ends. CDR1 and CDR2 (germline): GTSNPN, SVGIG (reference sequence). The CDR3 extends over 17 amino acids. CDR3 residues: CAWVRLTGSSGANVLTF. CDR3 sequence (DNA): TGTGCCTGGGTTCGACTAACGGGGAGCTCTGGGGCCAACGTCCTGACTTTC.

The chain is built from TRBV5-1 and TRBJ2-5; D is perhaps TRBD1 (5 bases). The J call may be in error: the DNA end matches TRBJ2-7 better. The CDR3 runs to 14 residues. CDR1 and CDR2 (germline): SGHRS, YFSETQ. CDR3 in amino acids: CASSLAGRAYEQYF. CDR3 in DNA: TGCGCCAGCAGCTTGGCCGGCAGGGCCTACGAGCAGTACTTC.

This sequence joins TRBV5-1 and TRBJ2-7, with 15 nucleotides matching TRBD2. Germline V gene data show CDR1 as SGHRS and CDR2 as YFSETQ. The length of the CDR3 is 17 residues. Trimming took 0 bases from V and 6 from J; bases not matched to a gene: 7. Here the CDR3 reads CASSLAKGLAGGSEQYF. The CDR3, as DNA: TGCGCCAGCAGCTTGGCCAAGGGACTAGCGGGAGGATCCGAGCAGTACTTC.

The chain is built from TRBV5-4 and TRBJ2-6; D not resolved. This CDR3 contains 15 residues. CDR1 is SGHNT and CDR2 is YYREEE in the germline V gene (reference sequence). V was trimmed by 2 bases and J by 0 bases, leaving 6 bases between them. The CDR3 protein is CASSLSFSGANVLTF. CDR3 DNA: TGTGCCAGCAGCTTAAGCTTCTCTGGGGCCAACGTCCTGACTTTC.

The genes are TRBV7-2 and TRBJ2-5; a weak D match, TRBD2 (5 bases). The CDR3 is 14 amino acids. The germline V gene has CDR1 SGHTA and CDR2 FQGNSA. Between the trimmed V and J ends, which lost 5 bases and 5 bases, there was a span of 15 bases. CDR3 loop: CASSLRAGPETQYF. The CDR3 DNA sequence: TGTGCCAGCAGCCTCCGGGCGGGCCCGGAGACCCAGTACTTC.

The V and J genes are TRBV30 and TRBJ1-5, with a possible D match to TRBD1 (6 bases). Germline V gene lookup returns CDR1 GTSNPN and CDR2 SVGIG (reference sequence). The length of the CDR3 is 13 residues. V was shortened by 2 bases and J by 4 bases, with 9 bases between the two germline ends. CDR3 protein: CAWSSQGNQPQHF. CDR3 coding DNA: TGTGCCTGGAGTAGTCAGGGGAATCAGCCCCAGCATTTT.

The V call is TRBV19, the J call TRBJ2-1; 10 nucleotides match TRBD2. V was clipped by 1 base and J by 6 bases; unmatched bases: 6. This CDR3 region has 16 residues. Germline loops: CDR1 LNHDA, CDR2 SQIVND (reference sequence). The CDR3 nucleotides read TGTGCCAGTAGTATAGTTTTGGCTAGCGGGGGCAATGAGCAGTTCTTC. Translation gives CASSIVLASGGNEQFF.

The chain couples TRBV7-2 to TRBJ2-5; no clear D gene. Trimming stripped 4 bases from V and 2 bases from J, with 8 bases between. The CDR3 spans 13 residues. Per the germline V gene, CDR1 is SGHTA and CDR2 is FQGNSA. Here the CDR3 reads CASSSVSQETQYF. The CDR3 region has the DNA TGTGCCAGCAGCTCCGTATCTCAAGAGACCCAGTACTTC.

The V and J genes are TRBV6-6 and TRBJ2-5; 7 bases map to TRBD1. After removal of 4 bases from V and 5 bases from J, the junction contained 7 bases not matched to a gene. CDR1 MNHNY and CDR2 SVGAGI come from the germline V gene (reference sequence). CDR3 length: 14 residues. The chain's CDR3 is CASSSGDSRETQYF. CDR3 in DNA: TGTGCCAGCAGTTCTGGGGACAGCAGGGAGACCCAGTACTTC.

The chain has TRBV29-1 and TRBJ1-3; the D is unclear. The V and J ends lost 7 bases and 7 bases respectively, with 17 bases between them. The length of the CDR3 is 13 residues. Germline V gene sequence: CDR1 SQVTM, CDR2 ANQGSEA. In DNA form, the CDR3 reads TGCAGCGCCGTAGAGGGAGTCTCTAACACCATATATTTT. Encoded protein: CSAVEGVSNTIYF.

The V and J genes are TRBV2 and TRBJ2-5, with TRBD1 matching over 10 bases. The assigned J gene may be wrong: the sequence end matches TRBJ2-7 better. Germline V CDR1 and CDR2: SNHLY, FYNNEI. The CDR3 runs to 15 residues. The CDR3 here is CASSSRGTGVYEQYF. DNA of the CDR3: TGTGCCAGCAGTTCAAGGGGGACAGGGGTCTACGAGCAGTACTTC.

V usage is TRBV5-4 and J usage is TRBJ2-7; 7 nucleotides match TRBD2. Germline V gene data show CDR1 as SGHNT and CDR2 as YYREEE (reference sequence). The CDR3 contains 14 residues. Losses at the gene ends were 0 bases for V and 3 bases for J; bases not matched to a gene: 3. Here the CDR3 DNA reads TGTGCCAGCAGCTTGGAGCGGGAAGGCTACGAGCAGTACTTC. It encodes CASSLEREGYEQYF.

This clone was recorded a few times. The J gene is TRBJ1-2, the V gene TRBV5-6; TRBD1 is a possible D gene (5 bases). The germline V and J ends were trimmed by 5 bases and 7 bases, with 15 bases remaining between them. This CDR3 has 13 residues. Germline lookup yields CDR1 SGHDT and CDR2 YYEEEE. CDR3 in amino acids: CASSAGIRSGYTF. The CDR3 nucleotides are TGTGCCAGCAGTGCAGGGATTCGTAGTGGCTACACCTTC.

This clone was recorded only once. The sample carries other DNA sequences with the same CDR3. V usage is TRBV27 and J usage is TRBJ2-5, with TRBD2 matching 13 bases. Trimming at V came to 3 bases and at J to 4 bases, leaving 11 bases not matched to a gene. Germline values: CDR1 MNHEY, CDR2 SMNVEV (reference sequence). This CDR3 contains 18 residues. The CDR3 loop is CASSFTGPGTSGIETQYF. In nucleotides, the CDR3 is TGTGCCAGCAGTTTCACTGGGCCCGGGACTAGCGGGATAGAGACCCAGTACTTC.

This chain links TRBV27 with TRBJ1-2, with TRBD1 identical over 10 bases. J lost 8 bases, V lost 6 bases, and 6 bases had no gene match. The germline gives CDR1 MNHEY, CDR2 SMNVEV (reference sequence). There are 13 residues in the CDR3. The CDR3 DNA follows: TGTGCCAGCAGCCTCGACAGGGGGCAAGGCTACACCTTC. The encoded protein is CASSLDRGQGYTF.

The chain combines TRBV9 with TRBJ2-3; 7 bases are a match to TRBD2. Germline CDR1 SGDLS, CDR2 YYNGEE. The CDR3 totals 14 residues. The V segment lost 3 bases and the J segment 4 bases; nucleotides outside the gene matches: 5. CDR3 DNA sequence: TGTGCCAGCAGCGACCCACGGGGGGCAGATACGCAGTATTTT. Amino acid sequence: CASSDPRGADTQYF.

This clone was seen more than once but under ten times. The genes are TRBV13 and TRBJ1-1, with D maybe TRBD1 (6 bases). The CDR3 has 17 amino acids. The ends were cut back, 5 bases at V and 5 bases at J, with 24 bases in the middle. Germline-derived CDR1 and CDR2 are PRHDT and FYEKMQ (reference sequence). The CDR3 reads CASSAPRQVMKATEAFF. The DNA of the CDR3 is TGTGCCAGCAGCGCGCCCAGACAGGTTATGAAGGCTACTGAAGCTTTCTTT.

The chain has TRBV2 and TRBJ2-1, with 12 bases that match TRBD2. CDR1 is SNHLY and CDR2 is FYNNEI in the germline V gene. V lost 4 bases, J lost 9 bases, and 7 bases stayed unmatched. The CDR3 covers 15 residues. DNA for the CDR3: TGTGCCAGCAGTGCTAGCGGGGGGGCCACGGTTGAGCAGTTCTTC. It is translated as CASSASGGATVEQFF.

This clone was observed a few times. This chain connects TRBV29-1 to TRBJ2-7; D gene unclear. Germline V CDR1 and CDR2: SQVTM, ANQGSEA. V gave up 4 bases and J gave up 2 bases, with 6 bases separating them. This CDR3 is built from 11 residues. CDR3 nucleotide sequence: TGCAGCGTTGTCCAGACCTACGAGCAGTACTTC. Amino acid sequence: CSVVQTYEQYF.

This chain connects TRBV2 to TRBJ1-4, with 10 bases matching TRBD1. The CDR3 has 15 residues. The J segment lost 6 bases and the V segment lost 5 bases, leaving 6 bases of the junction unmatched. Germline V gene lookup returns CDR1 SNHLY and CDR2 FYNNEI. CDR3 protein: CASSPTGGVYEKLFF. The DNA for the CDR3 is TGTGCCAGCAGTCCGACAGGGGGCGTTTATGAAAAACTGTTTTTT. Full variable domain (remainder filled in from reference TRBV2 and TRBJ1-4): EPEVTQTPSHQVTQMGQEVILRCVPISNHLYFYWYRQILGQKVEFLVSFYNNEISEKSEIFDDQFSVERPDGSNFTLKIRSTKLEDSAMYFCASSPTGGVYEKLFFGSGTQLSVL.

The chain uses TRBV28 and TRBJ1-5; D is perhaps TRBD1 (6 bases). The CDR3 has 14 residues. V lost 8 bases and J 4 bases, leaving 15 bases between the germline ends. From germline, CDR1 is MDHEN and CDR2 SYDVKM. Here the CDR3 reads CASGLGGENQPQHF. The CDR3 DNA reads TGTGCCAGCGGGTTAGGGGGTGAAAATCAGCCCCAGCATTTT.

The chain carries TRBV19 and TRBJ2-3; a possible D gene is TRBD2 (7 bases). In germline, CDR1 is LNHDA, CDR2 SQIVND (reference sequence). The length of the CDR3 is 15 residues. Deletions cut 7 bases from V and 5 bases from J, with 19 bases between. The CDR3 DNA sequence: TGTGCCAGTAAAACTAGGGGGGGGCCAGGAGATACGCAGTATTTT. It yields the protein CASKTRGGPGDTQYF.